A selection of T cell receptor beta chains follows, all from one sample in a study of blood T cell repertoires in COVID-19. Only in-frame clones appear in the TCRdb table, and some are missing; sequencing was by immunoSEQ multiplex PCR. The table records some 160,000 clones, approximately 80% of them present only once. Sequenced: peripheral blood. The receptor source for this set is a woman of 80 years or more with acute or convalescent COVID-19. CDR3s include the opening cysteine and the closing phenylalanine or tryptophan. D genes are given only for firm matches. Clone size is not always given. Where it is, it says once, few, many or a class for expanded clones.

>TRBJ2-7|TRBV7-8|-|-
TGTGCCAGCAGCCCTCGGGACACCGCCTACGAGCAGTACTTC
CASSPRDTAYEQYF
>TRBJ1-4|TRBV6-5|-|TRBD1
TGTGCCAGCGGGAGAACAGGGGGAAGAGAAAAACTGTTTTTT
CASGRTGGREKLFF
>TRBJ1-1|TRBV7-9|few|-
TGTGCCAGCAGCACTCTAATGAACACTGAAGCTTTCTTT
CASSTLMNTEAFF
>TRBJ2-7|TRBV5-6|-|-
TGTGCCAGCAGCTTACAGGGTGACGGATTCTACGAGCAGTACTTC
CASSLQGDGFYEQYF
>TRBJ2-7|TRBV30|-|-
TGTGCCTGGAGGGACAGTTATACCTACGAGCAGTACTTC
CAWRDSYTYEQYF
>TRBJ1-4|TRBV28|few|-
TGTGCCAGCAACCCAATCGGCGGGCGGAAAAAGATGAATGAAAAACTGTTTTTT
CASNPIGGRKKMNEKLFF
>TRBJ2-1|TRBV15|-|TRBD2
TGTGCCACCAGCAGAGATAGTGGCGGGAGGGATGAGCAGTTCTTC
CATSRDSGGRDEQFF
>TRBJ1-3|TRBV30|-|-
TGTGCCTGGAGTGTATTGGGTAGGGGGAACCGGGGAAACACCATATATTTT
CAWSVLGRGNRGNTIYF
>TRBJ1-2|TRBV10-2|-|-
TGCGCCAGCAGTGAGTCCCGGTCGAACTATGGCTACACCTTC
CASSESRSNYGYTF
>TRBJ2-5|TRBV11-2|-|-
TGTGCCAGCAGCTTAGGCCAGGAGACCCAGTACTTC
CASSLGQETQYF
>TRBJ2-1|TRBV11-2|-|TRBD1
TGTGCCAGCAGCTTCCGGGACAGGGACTACAATGAGCAGTTCTTC
CASSFRDRDYNEQFF
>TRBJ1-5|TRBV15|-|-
TGTGCCACCAGCAGAGATCTAGGAAATCAGCCCCAGCATTTT
CATSRDLGNQPQHF